This T cell receptor (beta chain) was sequenced in a study of neurological immune-mediated disorders. Study-wide results and caveats: Phylogenetic grouping assigned the repertoires of 18 of 34 multiple sclerosis patients to a single cluster of related CDR3 sequences. This cluster may be a repertoire-level signature.

Trimming stripped 1 base from V and 5 bases from J, with 7 bases between. The CDR3 runs to 13 residues. The germline V gene encodes CDR1 LGHDT and CDR2 YNNKEL (reference sequence). 5'RACE with 10-nucleotide random UMIs generated the cDNA. MiXCR, applied by TCRdb to the 5' RACE reads, yields one record per CDR3 protein. The table shows tens of thousands of distinct CDR3 sequences, with 3.5% to 5% occurring only once. The table lists this clonotype with many counts. Its antigen remains unknown. The sequencing sample was made of PBMCs. This receptor was taken from a man aged 25-40 years with multiple sclerosis. The chain links TRBV3-1 to TRBJ2-3; D may be TRBD1 (5 bases). The CDR3 loop reads CASSQGGRDTQYF. The CDR3 DNA sequence: TGTGCCAGCAGCCAAGGGGGCAGAGATACGCAGTATTTT.